This T cell receptor beta chain came from a study of shared clonotypes between healthy human individuals. Study at large: Per donor, CD8 memory used one plate, CD8 naive used two, CD4 memory used three and CD4 naive used three.

CDR1 SGHNT and CDR2 YENEEA come from the germline V gene. This CDR3 contains 15 residues. V was pared by 0 bases and J by 5 bases, with 5 bases of the junction left unmatched. Sequencing used immunoSEQ multiplex PCR; TCRdb keeps in-frame clones, though not all of them. The table shows a few million clones, with under 97% occurring only once. The sequencing input was naive CD4+ T cells sorted from blood. The subset: CD45RA+ positively selected. The receptor was derived from a man aged 18-30 years in good health. This chain joins TRBV11-3 and TRBJ2-7; 9 bases match TRBD2. CDR3 DNA sequence: TGTGCCAGCAGCTTAGAGGCGGGAGGGCCCAACGAGCAGTACTTC. Amino acids: CASSLEAGGPNEQYF.